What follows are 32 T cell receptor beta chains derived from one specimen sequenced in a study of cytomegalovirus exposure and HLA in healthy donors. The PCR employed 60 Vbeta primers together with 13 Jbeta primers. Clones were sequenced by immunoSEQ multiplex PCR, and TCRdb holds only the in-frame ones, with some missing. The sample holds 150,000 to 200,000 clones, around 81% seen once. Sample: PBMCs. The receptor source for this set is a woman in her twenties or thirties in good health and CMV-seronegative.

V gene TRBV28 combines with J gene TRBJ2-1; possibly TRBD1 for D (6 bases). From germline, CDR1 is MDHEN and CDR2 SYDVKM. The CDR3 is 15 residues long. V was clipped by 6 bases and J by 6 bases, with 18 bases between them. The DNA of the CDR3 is TGTGCCAGCAGCCTCAGGACAGTCGGAGGCAATGAGCAGTTCTTC. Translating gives CASSLRTVGGNEQFF. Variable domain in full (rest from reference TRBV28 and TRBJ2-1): DVKVTQSSRYLVKRTGEKVFLECVQDMDHENMFWYRQDPGLGLRLIYFSYDVKMKEKGDIPEGYSVSREKKERFSLILESASTNQTSMYLCASSLRTVGGNEQFFGPGTRLTVL.

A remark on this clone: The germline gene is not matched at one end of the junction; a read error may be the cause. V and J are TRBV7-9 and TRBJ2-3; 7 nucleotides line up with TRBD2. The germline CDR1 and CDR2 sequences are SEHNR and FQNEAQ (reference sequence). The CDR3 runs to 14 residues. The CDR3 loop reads CSSSSNGGADTQYF. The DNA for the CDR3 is TGTTCCAGCAGCTCAAATGGGGGGGCAGATACGCAGTATTTT.

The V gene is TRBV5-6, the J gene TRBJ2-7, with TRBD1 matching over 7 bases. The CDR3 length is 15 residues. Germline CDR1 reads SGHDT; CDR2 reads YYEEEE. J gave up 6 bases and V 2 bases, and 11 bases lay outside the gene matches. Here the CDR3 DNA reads TGTGCCAGCAGCTTTGGGCCGACAGGGTTGGGCGAGCAGTACTTC. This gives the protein CASSFGPTGLGEQYF.

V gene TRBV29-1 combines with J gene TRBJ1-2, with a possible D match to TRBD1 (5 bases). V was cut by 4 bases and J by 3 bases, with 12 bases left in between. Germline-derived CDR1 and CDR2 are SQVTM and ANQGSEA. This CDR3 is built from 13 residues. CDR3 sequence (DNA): TGCAGCGTTGGCCAGGGCGGGGACTATGGCTACACCTTC. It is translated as CSVGQGGDYGYTF.

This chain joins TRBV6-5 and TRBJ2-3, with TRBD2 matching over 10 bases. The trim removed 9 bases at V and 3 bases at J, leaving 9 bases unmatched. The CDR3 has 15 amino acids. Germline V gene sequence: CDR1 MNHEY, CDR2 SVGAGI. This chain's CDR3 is CASKTGLAKTDTQYF. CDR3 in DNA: TGTGCCAGTAAAACGGGACTAGCGAAAACAGATACGCAGTATTTT.

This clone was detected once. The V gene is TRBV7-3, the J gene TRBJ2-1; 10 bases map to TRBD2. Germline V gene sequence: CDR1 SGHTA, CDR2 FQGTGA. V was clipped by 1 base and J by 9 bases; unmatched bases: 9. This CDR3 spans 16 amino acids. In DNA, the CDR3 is TGTGCCAGCAGCTTAAGGGGTCTAGCGGGAGCTCCTGAGCAGTTCTTC. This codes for CASSLRGLAGAPEQFF.

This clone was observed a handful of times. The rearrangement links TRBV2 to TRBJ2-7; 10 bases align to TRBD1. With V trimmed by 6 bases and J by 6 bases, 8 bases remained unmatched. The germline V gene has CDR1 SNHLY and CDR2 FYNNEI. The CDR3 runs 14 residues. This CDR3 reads CASRTGGAIGEQYF. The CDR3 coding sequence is TGTGCCAGCAGGACAGGGGGCGCGATCGGCGAGCAGTACTTC.

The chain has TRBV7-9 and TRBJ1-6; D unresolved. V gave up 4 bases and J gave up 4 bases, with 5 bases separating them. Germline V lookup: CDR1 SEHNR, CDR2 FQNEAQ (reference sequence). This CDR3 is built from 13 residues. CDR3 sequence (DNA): TGTGCCAGCAGCTCCTCTTATAATTCACCCCTCCACTTT. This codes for CASSSSYNSPLHF.

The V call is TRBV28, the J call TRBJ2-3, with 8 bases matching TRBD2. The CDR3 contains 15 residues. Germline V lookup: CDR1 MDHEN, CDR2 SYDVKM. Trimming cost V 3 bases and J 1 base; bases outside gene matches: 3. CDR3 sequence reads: CASSLAGGGTDTQYF. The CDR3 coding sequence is TGTGCCAGCAGTTTGGCCGGGGGGGGCACAGATACGCAGTATTTT.

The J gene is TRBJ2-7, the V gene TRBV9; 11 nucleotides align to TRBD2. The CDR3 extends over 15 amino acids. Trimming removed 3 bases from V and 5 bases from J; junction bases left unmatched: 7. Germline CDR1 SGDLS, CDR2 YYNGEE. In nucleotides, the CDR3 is TGTGCCAGCAGCGACACTAGCGGGAGAACCGACGAGCAGTACTTC. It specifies CASSDTSGRTDEQYF. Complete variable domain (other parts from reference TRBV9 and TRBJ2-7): DSGVTQTPKHLITATGQRVTLRCSPRSGDLSVYWYQQSLDQGLQFLIQYYNGEERAKGNILERFSAQQFPDLHSELNLSSLELGDSALYFCASSDTSGRTDEQYFGPGTRLTVT.

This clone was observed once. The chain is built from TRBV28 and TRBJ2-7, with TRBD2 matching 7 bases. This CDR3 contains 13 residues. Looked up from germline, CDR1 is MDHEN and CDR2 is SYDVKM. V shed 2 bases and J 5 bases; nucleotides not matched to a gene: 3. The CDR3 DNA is TGTGCCAGCAGTTTAGCGGGAGAGGACGAGCAGTACTTC. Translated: CASSLAGEDEQYF.

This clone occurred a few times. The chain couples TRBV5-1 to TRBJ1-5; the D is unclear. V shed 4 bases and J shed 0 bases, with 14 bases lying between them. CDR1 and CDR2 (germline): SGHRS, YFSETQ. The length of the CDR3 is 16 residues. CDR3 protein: CASSPTNQISNQPQHF. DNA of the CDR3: TGCGCCAGCAGCCCCACTAACCAGATTAGCAATCAGCCCCAGCATTTT.

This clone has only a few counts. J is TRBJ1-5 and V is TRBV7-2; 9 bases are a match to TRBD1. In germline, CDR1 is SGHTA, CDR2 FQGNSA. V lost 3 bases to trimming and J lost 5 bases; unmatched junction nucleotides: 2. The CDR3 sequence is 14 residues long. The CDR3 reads CASSLGQGYQPQHF. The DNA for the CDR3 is TGTGCCAGCAGCTTGGGACAGGGATATCAGCCCCAGCATTTT. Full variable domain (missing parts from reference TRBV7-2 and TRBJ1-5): GAGVSQSPSNKVTEKGKDVELRCDPISGHTALYWYRQSLGQGLEFLIYFQGNSAPDKSGLPSDRFSAERTGGSVSTLTIQRTQQEDSAVYLCASSLGQGYQPQHFGDGTRLSIL.

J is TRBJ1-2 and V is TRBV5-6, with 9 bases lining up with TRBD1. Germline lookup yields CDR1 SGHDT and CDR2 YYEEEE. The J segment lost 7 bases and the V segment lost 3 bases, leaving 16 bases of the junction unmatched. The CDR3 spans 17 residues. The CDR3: CASSSGKQGAVLGGYTF. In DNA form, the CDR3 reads TGTGCCAGCAGCTCTGGGAAACAGGGGGCGGTCCTGGGTGGCTACACCTTC.

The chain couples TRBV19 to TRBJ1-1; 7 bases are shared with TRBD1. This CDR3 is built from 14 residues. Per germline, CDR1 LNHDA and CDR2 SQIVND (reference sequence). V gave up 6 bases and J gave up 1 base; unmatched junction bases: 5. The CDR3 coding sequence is TGTGCCAGTAGGCGGACAGGCCGGAACACTGAAGCTTTCTTT. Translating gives CASRRTGRNTEAFF.

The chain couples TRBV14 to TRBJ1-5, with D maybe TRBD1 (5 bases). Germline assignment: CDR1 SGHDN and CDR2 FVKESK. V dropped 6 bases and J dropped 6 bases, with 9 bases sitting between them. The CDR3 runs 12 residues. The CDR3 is CASSSGGQPQHF. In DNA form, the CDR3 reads TGTGCCAGCAGTAGCGGGGGTCAGCCCCAGCATTTT. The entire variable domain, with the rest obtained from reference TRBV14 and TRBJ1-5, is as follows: EAGVTQFPSHSVIEKGQTVTLRCDPISGHDNLYWYRRVMGKEIKFLLHFVKESKQDESGMPNNRFLAERTGGTYSTLKVQPAELEDSGVYFCASSSGGQPQHFGDGTRLSIL.

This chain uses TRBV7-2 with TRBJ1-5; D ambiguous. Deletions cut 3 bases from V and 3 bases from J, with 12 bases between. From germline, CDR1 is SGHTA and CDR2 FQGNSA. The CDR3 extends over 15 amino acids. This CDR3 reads CASSFWTGNNQPQHF. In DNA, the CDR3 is TGTGCCAGCAGCTTCTGGACGGGAAACAATCAGCCCCAGCATTTT.

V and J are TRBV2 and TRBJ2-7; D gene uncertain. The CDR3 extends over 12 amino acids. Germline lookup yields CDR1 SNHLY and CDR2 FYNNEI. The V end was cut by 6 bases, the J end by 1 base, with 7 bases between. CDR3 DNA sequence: TGTGCCAGCAGAAGAGAATCCTACGAGCAGTACTTC. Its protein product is CASRRESYEQYF.

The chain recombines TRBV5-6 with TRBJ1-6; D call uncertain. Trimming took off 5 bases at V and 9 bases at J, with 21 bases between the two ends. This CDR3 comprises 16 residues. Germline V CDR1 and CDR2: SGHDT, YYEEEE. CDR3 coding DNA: TGTGCCAGCAGTTCCGGGTTTAGGTTGGAAATTTCACCCCTCCACTTT. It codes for CASSSGFRLEISPLHF.

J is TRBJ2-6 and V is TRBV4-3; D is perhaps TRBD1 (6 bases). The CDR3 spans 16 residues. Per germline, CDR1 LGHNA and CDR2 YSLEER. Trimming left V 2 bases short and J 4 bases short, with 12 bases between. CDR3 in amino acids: CASSQYSGAGANVLTF. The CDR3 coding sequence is TGCGCCAGCAGCCAATATTCAGGGGCGGGGGCCAACGTCCTGACTTTC.

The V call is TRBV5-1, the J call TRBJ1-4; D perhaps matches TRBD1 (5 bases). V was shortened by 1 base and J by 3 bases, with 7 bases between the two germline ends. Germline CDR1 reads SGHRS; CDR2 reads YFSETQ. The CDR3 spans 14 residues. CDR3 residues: CASSLMGPNEKLFF. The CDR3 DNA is TGCGCCAGCAGCTTGATGGGGCCTAATGAAAAACTGTTTTTT.

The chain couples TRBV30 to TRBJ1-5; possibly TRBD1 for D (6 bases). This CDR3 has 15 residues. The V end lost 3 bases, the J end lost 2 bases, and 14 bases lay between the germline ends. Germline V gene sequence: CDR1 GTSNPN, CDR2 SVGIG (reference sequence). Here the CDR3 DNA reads TGTGCCTGGAGCCTACAGGGACGGGGCAATCAGCCCCAGCATTTT. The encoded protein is CAWSLQGRGNQPQHF. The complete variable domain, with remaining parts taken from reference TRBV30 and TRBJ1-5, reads SQTIHQWPATLVQPVGSPLSLECTVEGTSNPNLYWYRQAAGRGLQLLFYSVGIGQISSEVPQNLSASRPQDRQFILSSKKLLLSDSGFYLCAWSLQGRGNQPQHFGDGTRLSIL.

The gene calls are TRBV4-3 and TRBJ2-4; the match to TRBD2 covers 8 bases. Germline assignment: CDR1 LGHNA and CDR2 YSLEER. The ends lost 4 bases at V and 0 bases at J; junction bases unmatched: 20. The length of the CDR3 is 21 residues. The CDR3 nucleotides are TGCGCCAGCAGCCCCGGCGGGCCGGGGGGGAATGTAAACCTAGCCAAAAACATTCAGTACTTC. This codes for CASSPGGPGGNVNLAKNIQYF.

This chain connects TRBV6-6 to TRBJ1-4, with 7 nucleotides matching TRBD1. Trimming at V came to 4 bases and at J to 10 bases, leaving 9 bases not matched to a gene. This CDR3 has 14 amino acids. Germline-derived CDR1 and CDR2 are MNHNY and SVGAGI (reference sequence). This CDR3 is CASSSRGDAGKLFF. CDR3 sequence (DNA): TGTGCCAGCAGTTCCAGGGGGGATGCGGGAAAACTGTTTTTT.

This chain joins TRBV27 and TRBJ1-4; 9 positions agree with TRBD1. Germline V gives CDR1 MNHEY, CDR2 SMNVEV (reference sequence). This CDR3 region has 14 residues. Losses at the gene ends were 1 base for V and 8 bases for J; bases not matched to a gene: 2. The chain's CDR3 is CASSLFTGGEKLFF. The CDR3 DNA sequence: TGTGCCAGCAGTTTATTTACAGGGGGCGAAAAACTGTTTTTT. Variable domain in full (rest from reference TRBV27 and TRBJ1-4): EAQVTQNPRYLITVTGKKLTVTCSQNMNHEYMSWYRQDPGLGLRQIYYSMNVEVTDKGDVPEGYKVSRKEKRNFPLILESPSPNQTSLYFCASSLFTGGEKLFFGSGTQLSVL.

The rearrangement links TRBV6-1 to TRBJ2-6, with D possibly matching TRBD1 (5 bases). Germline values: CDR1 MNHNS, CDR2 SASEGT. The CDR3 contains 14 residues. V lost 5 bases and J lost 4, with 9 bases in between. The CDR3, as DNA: TGTGCCAGCAGTCAGTCAGGGGGGGCCAACGTCCTGACTTTC. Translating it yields CASSQSGGANVLTF.

DNA for the CDR3: TGTGCCAGCAGCTTGGCCACCAGGGGAGGGTCCTACGAGCAGTACTTC. It translates to CASSLATRGGSYEQYF. V gene TRBV5-6 combines with J gene TRBJ2-7, with D possibly TRBD2 on 7 matching bases. From germline, CDR1 is SGHDT and CDR2 YYEEEE. The CDR3 has 16 residues. V lost 0 bases, J lost 1 base, and 14 bases lay in between.

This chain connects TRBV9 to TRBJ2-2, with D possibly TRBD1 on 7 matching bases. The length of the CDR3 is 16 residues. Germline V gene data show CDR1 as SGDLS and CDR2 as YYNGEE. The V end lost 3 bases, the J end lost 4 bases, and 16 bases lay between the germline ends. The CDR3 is CASSGENRGGTGELFF. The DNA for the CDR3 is TGTGCCAGCAGCGGAGAGAACAGGGGAGGCACCGGGGAGCTGTTTTTT.

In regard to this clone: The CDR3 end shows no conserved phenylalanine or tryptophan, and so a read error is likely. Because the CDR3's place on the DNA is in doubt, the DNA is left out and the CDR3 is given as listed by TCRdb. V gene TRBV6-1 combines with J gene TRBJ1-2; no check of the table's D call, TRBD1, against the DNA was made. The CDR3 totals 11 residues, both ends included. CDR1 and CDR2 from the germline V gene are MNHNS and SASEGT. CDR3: CASSESRQIVV.

This CDR3 is CASSQDLRTEYEQYF. The CDR3 DNA reads as TGTGCCAGCAGCCAAGATCTACGGACAGAGTACGAGCAGTACTTC. The gene calls are TRBV4-2 and TRBJ2-7, with D perhaps matching TRBD1 (6 bases). Germline assignment: CDR1 LGHNA and CDR2 YNFKEQ. There are 15 residues in the CDR3. The V and J ends lost 0 bases and 4 bases respectively, with 13 bases between them.

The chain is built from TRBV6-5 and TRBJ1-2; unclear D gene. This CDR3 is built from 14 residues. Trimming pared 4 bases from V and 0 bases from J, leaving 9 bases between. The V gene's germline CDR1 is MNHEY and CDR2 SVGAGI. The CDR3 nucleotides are TGTGCCAGCAGTTTGCGCGAAACTAACTATGGCTACACCTTC. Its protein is CASSLRETNYGYTF.

As DNA, the CDR3 is TGTGCCAGCAGCTTCCGCAGGGGTTCCTACAATGAGCAGTTCTTC. Residues: CASSFRRGSYNEQFF. The V gene is TRBV5-4, the J gene TRBJ2-1, with D perhaps TRBD1 (6 bases). V was cut by 2 bases and J by 1 base, with 10 bases left in between. The CDR3 has 15 amino acids. The V gene's germline CDR1 is SGHNT and CDR2 YYREEE (reference sequence).